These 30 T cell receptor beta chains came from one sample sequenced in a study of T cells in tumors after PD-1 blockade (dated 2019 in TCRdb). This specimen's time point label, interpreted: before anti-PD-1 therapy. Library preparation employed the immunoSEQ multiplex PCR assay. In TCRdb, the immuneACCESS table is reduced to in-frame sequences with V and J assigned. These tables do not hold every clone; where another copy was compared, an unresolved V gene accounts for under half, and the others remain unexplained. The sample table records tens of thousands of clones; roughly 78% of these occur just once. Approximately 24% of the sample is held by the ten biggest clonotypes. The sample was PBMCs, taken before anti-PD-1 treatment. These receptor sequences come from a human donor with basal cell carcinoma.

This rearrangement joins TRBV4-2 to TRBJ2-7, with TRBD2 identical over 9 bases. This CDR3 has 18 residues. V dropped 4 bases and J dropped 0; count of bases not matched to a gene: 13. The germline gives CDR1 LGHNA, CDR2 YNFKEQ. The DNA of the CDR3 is TGTGCCAGCAGCCCTCTACTCATTAGCGGGGGCAGCTCCTACGAGCAGTACTTC. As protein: CASSPLLISGGSSYEQYF.

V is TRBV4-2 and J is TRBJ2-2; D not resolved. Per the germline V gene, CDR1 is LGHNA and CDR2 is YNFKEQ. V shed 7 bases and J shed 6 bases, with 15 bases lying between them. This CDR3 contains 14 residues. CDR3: CASTKPDNPGELFF. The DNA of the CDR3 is TGTGCCAGCACTAAACCCGATAACCCCGGGGAGCTGTTTTTT.

The CDR3 region is CASSLDRYTEAFF. In DNA, the CDR3 is TGTGCCAGCAGTTTGGACAGGTACACTGAAGCTTTCTTT. The V call is TRBV12-3 or TRBV12-4, the J call TRBJ1-1; 7 nucleotides line up with TRBD1. This CDR3 region has 13 residues. The junction had 1 base not matched to a gene; V was cut back by 3 bases and J by 3 bases.

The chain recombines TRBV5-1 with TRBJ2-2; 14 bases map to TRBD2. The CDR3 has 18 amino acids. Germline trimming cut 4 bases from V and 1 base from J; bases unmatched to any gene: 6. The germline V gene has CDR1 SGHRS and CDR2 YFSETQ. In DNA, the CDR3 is TGCGCCAGCAGCCGTCAGGGGACTAGCGGGGGGAACACCGGGGAGCTGTTTTTT. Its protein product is CASSRQGTSGGNTGELFF.

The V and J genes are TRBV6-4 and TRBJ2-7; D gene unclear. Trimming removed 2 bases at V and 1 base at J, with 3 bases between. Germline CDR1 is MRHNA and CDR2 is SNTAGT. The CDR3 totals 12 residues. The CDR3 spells CASSDRSYEQYF. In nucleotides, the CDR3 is TGTGCCAGCAGTGACCGTTCCTACGAGCAGTACTTC.

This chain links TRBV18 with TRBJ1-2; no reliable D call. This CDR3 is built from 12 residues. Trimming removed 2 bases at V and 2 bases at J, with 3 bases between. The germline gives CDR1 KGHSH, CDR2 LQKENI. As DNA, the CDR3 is TGTGCCAGCTCACCAAACAACTATGGCTACACCTTC. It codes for CASSPNNYGYTF.

The CDR3 sequence is CASIYNLGTPSEQYF. The CDR3 coding sequence is TGTGCCAGCATCTATAATCTAGGGACACCGTCCGAGCAGTACTTC. The chain couples TRBV11-3 to TRBJ2-7; perhaps TRBD1 as D (6 bases). The CDR3 extends over 15 amino acids. Germline V gene data show CDR1 as SGHNT and CDR2 as YENEEA. The ends were cut back, 7 bases at V and 6 bases at J, with 22 bases in the middle. The full variable domain, rest sourced from reference TRBV11-3 and TRBJ2-7, is EAGVVQSPRYKIIEKKQPVAFWCNPISGHNTLYWYLQNLGQGPELLIRYENEEAVDDSQLPKDRFSAERLKGVDSTLKIQPAELGDSAVYLCASIYNLGTPSEQYFGPGTRLTVT.

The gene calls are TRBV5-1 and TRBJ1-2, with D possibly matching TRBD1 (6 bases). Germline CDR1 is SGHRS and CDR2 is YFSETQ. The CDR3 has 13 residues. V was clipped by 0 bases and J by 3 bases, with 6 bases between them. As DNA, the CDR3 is TGCGCCAGCAGCTTGGGACAGGACTATGGCTACACCTTC. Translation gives CASSLGQDYGYTF.

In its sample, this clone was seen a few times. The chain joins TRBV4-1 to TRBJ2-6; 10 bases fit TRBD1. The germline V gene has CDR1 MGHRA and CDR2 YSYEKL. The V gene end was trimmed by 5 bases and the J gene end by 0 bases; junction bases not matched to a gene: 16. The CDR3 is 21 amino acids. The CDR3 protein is CASSFRQGAITSPSGANVLTF. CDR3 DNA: TGCGCCAGCAGCTTCCGACAGGGGGCTATAACGTCTCCCTCTGGGGCCAACGTCCTGACTTTC.

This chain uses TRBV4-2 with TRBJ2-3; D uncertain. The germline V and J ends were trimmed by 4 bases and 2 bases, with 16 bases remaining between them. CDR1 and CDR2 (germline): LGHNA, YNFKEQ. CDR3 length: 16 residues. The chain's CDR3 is CASSPLVERNTDTQYF. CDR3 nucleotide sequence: TGTGCCAGCAGCCCATTAGTTGAGCGAAACACAGATACGCAGTATTTT.

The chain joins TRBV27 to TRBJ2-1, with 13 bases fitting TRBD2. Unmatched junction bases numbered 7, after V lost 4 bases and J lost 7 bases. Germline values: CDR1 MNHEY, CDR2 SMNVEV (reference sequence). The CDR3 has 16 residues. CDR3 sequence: CASSSGRLAGGNEQFF. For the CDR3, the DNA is TGTGCCAGCAGTTCCGGACGACTAGCGGGGGGAAATGAGCAGTTCTTC.

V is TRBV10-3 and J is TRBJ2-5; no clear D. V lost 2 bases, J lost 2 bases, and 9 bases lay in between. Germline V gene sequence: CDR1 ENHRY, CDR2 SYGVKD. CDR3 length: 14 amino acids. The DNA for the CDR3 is TGTGCCATCAGTGAGGGTGGGTCGCAAGAGACCCAGTACTTC. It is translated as CAISEGGSQETQYF.

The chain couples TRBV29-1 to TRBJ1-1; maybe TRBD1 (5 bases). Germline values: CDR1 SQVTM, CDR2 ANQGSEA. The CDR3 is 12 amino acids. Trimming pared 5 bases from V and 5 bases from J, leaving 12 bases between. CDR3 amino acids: CSVYDRGTEAFF. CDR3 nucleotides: TGCAGCGTTTACGACAGAGGAACTGAAGCTTTCTTT. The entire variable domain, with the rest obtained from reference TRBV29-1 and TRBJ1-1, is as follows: SAVISQKPSRDICQRGTSLTIQCQVDSQVTMMFWYRQQPGQSLTLIATANQGSEATYESGFVIDKFPISRPNLTFSTLTVSNMSPEDSSIYLCSVYDRGTEAFFGQGTRLTVV.

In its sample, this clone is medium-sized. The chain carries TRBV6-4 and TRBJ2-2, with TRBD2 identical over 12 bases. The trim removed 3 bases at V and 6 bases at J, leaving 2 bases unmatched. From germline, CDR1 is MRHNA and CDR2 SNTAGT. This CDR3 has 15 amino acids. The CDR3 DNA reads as TGTGCCAGCAGTGAAGGGACTAGCGGGTCCGGGGAGCTGTTTTTT. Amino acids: CASSEGTSGSGELFF.

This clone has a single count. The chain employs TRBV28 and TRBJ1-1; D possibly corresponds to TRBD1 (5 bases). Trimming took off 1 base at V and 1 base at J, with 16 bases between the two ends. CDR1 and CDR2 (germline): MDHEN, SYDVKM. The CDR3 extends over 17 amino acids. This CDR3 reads CASSLLLAGRGNTEAFF. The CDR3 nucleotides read TGTGCCAGCAGTTTATTATTAGCAGGGAGGGGGAACACTGAAGCTTTCTTT.

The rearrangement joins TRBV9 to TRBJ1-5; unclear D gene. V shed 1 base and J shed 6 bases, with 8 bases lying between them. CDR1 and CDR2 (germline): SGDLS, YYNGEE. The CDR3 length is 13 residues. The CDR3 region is CASSVTDTQPQHF. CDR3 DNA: TGTGCCAGCAGCGTAACAGATACTCAGCCCCAGCATTTT.

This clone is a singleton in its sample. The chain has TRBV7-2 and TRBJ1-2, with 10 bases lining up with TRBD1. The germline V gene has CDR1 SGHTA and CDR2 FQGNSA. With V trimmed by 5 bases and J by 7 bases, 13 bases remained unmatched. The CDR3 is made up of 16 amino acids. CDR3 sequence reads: CASSVRAGTGVSGYTF. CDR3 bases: TGTGCCAGCAGCGTAAGGGCCGGGACAGGGGTCTCTGGCTACACCTTC.

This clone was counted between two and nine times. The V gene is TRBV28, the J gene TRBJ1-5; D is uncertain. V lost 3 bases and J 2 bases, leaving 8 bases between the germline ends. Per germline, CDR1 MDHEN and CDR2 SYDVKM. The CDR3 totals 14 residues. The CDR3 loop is CASSFTEGNQPQHF. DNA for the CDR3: TGTGCCAGCAGTTTTACTGAGGGCAATCAGCCCCAGCATTTT.

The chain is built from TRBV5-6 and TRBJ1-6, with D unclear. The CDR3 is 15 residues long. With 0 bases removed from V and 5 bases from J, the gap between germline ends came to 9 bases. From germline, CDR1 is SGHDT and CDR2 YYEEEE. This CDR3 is CASSLEGLDNSPLHF. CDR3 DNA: TGTGCCAGCAGCTTGGAGGGATTGGATAATTCACCCCTCCACTTT.

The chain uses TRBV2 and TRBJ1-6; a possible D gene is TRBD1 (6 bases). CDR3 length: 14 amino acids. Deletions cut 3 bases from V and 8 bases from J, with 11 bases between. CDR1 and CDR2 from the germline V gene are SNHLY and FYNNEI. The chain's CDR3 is CASSEFRGDSPLHF. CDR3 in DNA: TGTGCCAGCAGTGAGTTCAGGGGCGATTCACCCCTCCACTTT.

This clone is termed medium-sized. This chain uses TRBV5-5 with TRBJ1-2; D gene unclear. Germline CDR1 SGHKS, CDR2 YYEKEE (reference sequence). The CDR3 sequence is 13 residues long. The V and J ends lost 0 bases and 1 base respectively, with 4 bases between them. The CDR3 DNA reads TGTGCCAGCAGCTTGGACGTTAACTATGGCTACACCTTC. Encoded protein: CASSLDVNYGYTF. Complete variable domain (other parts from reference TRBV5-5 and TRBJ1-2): DAGVTQSPTHLIKTRGQQVTLRCSPISGHKSVSWYQQVLGQGPQFIFQYYEKEERGRGNFPDRFSARQFPNYSSELNVNALLLGDSALYLCASSLDVNYGYTFGSGTRLTVV.

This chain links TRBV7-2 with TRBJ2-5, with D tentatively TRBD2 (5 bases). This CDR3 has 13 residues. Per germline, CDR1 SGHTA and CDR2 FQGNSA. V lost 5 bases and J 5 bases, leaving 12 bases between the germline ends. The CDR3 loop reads CASSPIEGETQYF. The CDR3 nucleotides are TGTGCCAGCAGCCCTATAGAGGGCGAGACCCAGTACTTC.

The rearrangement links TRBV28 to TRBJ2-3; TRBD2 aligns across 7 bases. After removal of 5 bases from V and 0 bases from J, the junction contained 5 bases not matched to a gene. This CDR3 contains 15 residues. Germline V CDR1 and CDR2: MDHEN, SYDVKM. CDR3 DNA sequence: TGTGCCAGCAGTGGGCTAGCGGCTAGCACAGATACGCAGTATTTT. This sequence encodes CASSGLAASTDTQYF.

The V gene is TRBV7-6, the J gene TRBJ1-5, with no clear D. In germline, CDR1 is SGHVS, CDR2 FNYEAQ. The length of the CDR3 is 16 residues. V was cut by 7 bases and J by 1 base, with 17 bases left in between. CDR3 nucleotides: TGTGCCAGCATTTTCTCCGACACACCCAGCAATCAGCCCCAGCATTTT. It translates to CASIFSDTPSNQPQHF.

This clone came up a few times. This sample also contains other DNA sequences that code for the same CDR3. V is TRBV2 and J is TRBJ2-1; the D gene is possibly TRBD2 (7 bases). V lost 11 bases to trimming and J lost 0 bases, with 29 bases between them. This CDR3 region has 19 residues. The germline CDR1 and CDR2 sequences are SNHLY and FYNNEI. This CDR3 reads CARCHGGAGAGSSYNEQFF. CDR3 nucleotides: TGTGCCCGCTGTCATGGGGGGGCGGGGGCGGGGAGCTCCTACAATGAGCAGTTCTTC.

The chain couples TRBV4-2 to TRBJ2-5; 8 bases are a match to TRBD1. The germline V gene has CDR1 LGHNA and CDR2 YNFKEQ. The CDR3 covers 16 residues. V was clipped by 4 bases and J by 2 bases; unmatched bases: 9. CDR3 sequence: CASSRSSGQGQETQYF. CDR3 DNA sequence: TGTGCCAGCAGCCGCAGTAGCGGACAGGGTCAAGAGACCCAGTACTTC.

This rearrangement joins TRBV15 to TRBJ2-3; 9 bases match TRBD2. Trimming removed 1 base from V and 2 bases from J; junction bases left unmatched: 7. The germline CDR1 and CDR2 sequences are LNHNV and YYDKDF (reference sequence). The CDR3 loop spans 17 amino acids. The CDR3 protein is CATSRVASGEATDTQYF. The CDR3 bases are TGTGCCACCAGCAGAGTAGCTAGCGGGGAGGCCACAGATACGCAGTATTTT.

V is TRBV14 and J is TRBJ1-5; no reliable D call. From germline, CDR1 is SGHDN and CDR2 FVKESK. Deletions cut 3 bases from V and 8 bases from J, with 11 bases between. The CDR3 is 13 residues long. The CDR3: CASSQTRGEPQHF. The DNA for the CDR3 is TGTGCCAGCAGCCAGACGCGGGGAGAGCCCCAGCATTTT.

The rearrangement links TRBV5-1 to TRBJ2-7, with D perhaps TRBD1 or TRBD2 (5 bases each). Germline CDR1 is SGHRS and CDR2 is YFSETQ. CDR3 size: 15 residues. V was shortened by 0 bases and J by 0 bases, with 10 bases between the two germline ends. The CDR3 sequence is CASSLAGTSSYEQYF. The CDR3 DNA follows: TGCGCCAGCAGCTTGGCGGGGACGTCCTCCTACGAGCAGTACTTC.

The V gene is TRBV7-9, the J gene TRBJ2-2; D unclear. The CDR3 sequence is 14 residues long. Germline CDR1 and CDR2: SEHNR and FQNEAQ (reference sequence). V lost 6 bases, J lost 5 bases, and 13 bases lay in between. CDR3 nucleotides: TGTGCCAGCAGGTCTGAATCCCCGACCGGGGAGCTGTTTTTT. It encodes CASRSESPTGELFF.